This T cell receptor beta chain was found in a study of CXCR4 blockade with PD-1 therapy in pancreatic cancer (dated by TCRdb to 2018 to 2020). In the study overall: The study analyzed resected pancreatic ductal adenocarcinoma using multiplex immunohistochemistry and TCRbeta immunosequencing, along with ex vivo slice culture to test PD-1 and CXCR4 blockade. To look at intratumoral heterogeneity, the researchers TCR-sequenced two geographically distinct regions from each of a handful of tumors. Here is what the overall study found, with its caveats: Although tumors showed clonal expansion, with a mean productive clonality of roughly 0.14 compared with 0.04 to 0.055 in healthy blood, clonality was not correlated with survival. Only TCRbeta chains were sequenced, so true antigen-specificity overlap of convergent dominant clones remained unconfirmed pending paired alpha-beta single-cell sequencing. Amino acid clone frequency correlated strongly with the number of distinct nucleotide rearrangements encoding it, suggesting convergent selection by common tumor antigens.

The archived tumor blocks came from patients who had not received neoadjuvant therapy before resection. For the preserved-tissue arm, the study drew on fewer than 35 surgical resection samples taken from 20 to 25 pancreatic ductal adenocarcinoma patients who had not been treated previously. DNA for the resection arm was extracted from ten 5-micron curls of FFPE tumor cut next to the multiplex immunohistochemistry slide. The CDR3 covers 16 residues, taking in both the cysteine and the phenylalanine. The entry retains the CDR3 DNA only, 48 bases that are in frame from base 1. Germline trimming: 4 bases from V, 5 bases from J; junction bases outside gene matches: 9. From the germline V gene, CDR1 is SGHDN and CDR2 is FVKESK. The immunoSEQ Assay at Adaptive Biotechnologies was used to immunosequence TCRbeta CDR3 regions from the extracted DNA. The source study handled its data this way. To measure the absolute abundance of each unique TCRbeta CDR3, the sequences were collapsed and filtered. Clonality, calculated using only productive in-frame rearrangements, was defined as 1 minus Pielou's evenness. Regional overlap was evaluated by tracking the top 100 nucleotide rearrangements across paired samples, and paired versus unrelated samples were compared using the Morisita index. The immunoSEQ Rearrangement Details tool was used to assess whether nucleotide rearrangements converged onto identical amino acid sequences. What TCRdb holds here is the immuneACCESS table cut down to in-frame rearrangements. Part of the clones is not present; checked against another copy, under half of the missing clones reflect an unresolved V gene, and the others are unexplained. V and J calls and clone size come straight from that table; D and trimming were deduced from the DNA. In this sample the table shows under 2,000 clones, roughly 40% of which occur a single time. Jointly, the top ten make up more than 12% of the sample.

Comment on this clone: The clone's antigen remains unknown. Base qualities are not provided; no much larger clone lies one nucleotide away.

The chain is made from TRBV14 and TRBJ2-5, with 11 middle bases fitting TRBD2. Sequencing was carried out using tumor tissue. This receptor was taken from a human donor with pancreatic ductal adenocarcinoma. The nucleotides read TGTGCCAGCAGCCGTGGACTAGCGGGCGGGTGGGAGACCCAGTACTTC. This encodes CASSRGLAGGWETQYF.